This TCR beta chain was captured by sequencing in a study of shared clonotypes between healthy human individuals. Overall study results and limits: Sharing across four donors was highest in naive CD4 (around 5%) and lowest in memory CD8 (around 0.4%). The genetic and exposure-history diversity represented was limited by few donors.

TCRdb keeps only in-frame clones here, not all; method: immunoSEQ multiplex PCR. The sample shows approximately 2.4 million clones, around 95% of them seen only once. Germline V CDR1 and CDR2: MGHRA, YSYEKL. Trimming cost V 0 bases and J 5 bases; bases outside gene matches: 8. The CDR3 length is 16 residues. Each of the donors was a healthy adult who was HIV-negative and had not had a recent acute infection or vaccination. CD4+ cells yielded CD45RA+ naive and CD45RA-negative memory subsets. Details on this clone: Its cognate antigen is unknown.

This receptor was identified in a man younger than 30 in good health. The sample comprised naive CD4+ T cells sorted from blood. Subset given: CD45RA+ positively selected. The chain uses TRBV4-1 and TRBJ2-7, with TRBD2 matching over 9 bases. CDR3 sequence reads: CASSQDRAGGKNEQYF. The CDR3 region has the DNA TGCGCCAGCAGCCAAGATCGGGCGGGAGGGAAAAACGAGCAGTACTTC.